One T cell receptor beta chain is described in this entry. Its target is unknown. Multiplex touch-down PCR with TRB-A/B primers amplified rearranged V-D-J TRB sequences. TCRdb called the multiplex PCR reads again in MiXCR, with one record for every CDR3 protein. The sample has 9,000 or so distinct CDR3 sequences; about 30% are singletons. The template was genomic DNA from peripheral blood, not RNA. This entry comes from a study of T cell repertoires in aging, cancer and after chemotherapy. Study-wide results and limits: The repertoire data cannot show anything about immunological memory following chemotherapy.

This TCR derives from a human donor in good health. Sequencing was done on a sample of blood.

In DNA, the CDR3 is TGTGCCAGCAGCCGGGAAGGTGTCAGGGGGGTCGGGTCTTTCTTT. Translation: CASSREGVRGVGSFF. V and J are TRBV12-3 or TRBV12-4 and TRBJ1-1, with 7 bases matching TRBD1. The V gene end was trimmed by 6 bases and the J gene end by 12 bases; junction bases not matched to a gene: 19. The CDR3 is 15 residues long.